This TCR beta chain was profiled in a study of cytomegalovirus exposure and HLA in healthy donors. About the study: Among 150 million to 200 million T cells, an earlier analysis found about 110 million unique TCR beta sequences. Study-level points and caveats: The later analysis indicated that the majority of CMV-associated TCR beta chains appeared HLA-restricted. In an earlier analysis, in 620 or so donors, most V segments appeared productive either ~90% or ~30% of the time.

Comments on this clone: The antigen is undetermined.

The CDR3 length is 11 residues. V was cut by 6 bases and J by 9 bases, with 9 bases left in between. Germline CDR1 is SNHLY and CDR2 is FYNNEI. The PCR contained 60 Vbeta and 13 Jbeta primers. Sequencing used immunoSEQ multiplex PCR; TCRdb keeps in-frame clones, though not all of them. The table has some 130,000 clones, 77% seen once. The rearrangement links TRBV2 to TRBJ1-5, with a tentative D call TRBD1 (5 bases). The sample was PBMCs. The receptor was isolated from a male donor in good health and CMV-seropositive. The CDR3, as DNA: TGTGCCAGCAGGGACAATGGGCCCCAGCATTTT. This translates into CASRDNGPQHF.